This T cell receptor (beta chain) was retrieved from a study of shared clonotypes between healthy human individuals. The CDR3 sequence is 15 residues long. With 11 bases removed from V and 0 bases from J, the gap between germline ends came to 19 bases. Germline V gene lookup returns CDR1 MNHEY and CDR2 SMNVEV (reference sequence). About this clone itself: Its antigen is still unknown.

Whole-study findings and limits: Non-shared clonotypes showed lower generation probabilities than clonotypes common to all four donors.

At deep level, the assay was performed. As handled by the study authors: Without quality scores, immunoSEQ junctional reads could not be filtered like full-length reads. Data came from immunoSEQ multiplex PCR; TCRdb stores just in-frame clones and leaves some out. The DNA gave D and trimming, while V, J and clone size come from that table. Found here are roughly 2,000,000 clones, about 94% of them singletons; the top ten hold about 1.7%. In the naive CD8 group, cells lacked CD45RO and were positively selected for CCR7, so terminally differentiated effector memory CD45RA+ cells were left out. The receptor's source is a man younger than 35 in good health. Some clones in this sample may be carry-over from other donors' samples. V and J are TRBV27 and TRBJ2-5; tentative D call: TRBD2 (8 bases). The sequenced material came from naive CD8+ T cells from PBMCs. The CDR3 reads CAWGGRRGHQETQYF. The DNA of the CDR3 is TGTGCCTGGGGCGGGAGGAGGGGGCACCAAGAGACCCAGTACTTC.